This record covers a single T cell receptor (beta chain). The antigen it recognizes is unknown. Base qualities are not at hand, and no much larger clone is one base apart. The receptor library was made with PCR. TCR sequencing of DNA from cultured CD4+ T cells used the Oncomine TCR Beta short-read assay at the Johns Hopkins FTIC core. Genomic DNA was extracted from the cultured CD4+ T cells with the QIAamp micro DNA kit. The Oncomine TCR Beta libraries from cultured CD4+ T cells were pooled using unique dual indexes and then sequenced on an Illumina iSeq 100. The study's own analysis went as follows. Non-productive sequences were removed, and CDR3s not starting with C, not ending with F or W, or shorter than 7 amino acids were discarded. Antigen-specific clonotypes were identified with the MANAFEST web application by comparing peptide-stimulated wells with reference and other culture wells. An FDR below 0.05, an odds ratio above 5, and a productive frequency above 0.1% in at least two of three replicate wells were required for clones to be considered positive. Cross-reactive clonotypes were defined as significantly expanded in both SARS-CoV-2 spike wells and at least one common cold coronavirus spike condition. Levenshtein distances (stringdist) and unrooted phylogenetic trees (ape) in R version 3.6.1 were used to assess CDR3 homology. The public reads were reprocessed in TCRdb via fastp at Q25 and MiXCR, keeping in-frame beta chains. Every entry covers one CDR3 protein and lists the most common genes and DNA from its rows. It is TCRdb's table, rather than the study itself, that gives the V and J calls and clone size. In all, the sample holds 20,000 to 25,000 distinct CDR3 sequences, and roughly 46% of those were seen once. The ten largest clones represent 13% of the sample.

In light of the paper, this sample's time point label describes: late sampling 161 to 241 days after vaccination in a few convalescent patients. Interpreted using the paper, the treatment or condition label stands for: roughly ten-day PBMC culture with coronavirus spike peptide pools or control peptides (ViraFEST assay). To expand antigen-specific T cells with peptide pools and then pick out the expanded clonotypes through TCR sequencing, the study relied on the ViraFEST assay. Positive SARS-CoV-2 PCR tests in the convalescent patients dated from March to December 2020, before Alpha, Beta and Delta variants emerged in the United States. Each well held approximately 2 million PBMCs cultured in IMDM containing roughly 5% human AB serum and 10 IU/ml IL-2, with 8.5 to 10 ug/ml peptide pools added. On days 3 and 7, half of the culture medium was replaced with fresh IL-2-containing medium. After more than 8 days of culture, CD4+ T cells were isolated by negative selection using the EasySep CD4+ T cell isolation kit. Ficoll-Paque Plus gradient centrifugation was used to isolate PBMCs from whole blood, and the isolated PBMCs were then either used fresh or cryopreserved at -140C. Culture conditions were generally each tested in triplicate wells.

CDR1 and CDR2 are drawn from the germline V gene: SGHVS, FQNEAQ. The CDR3 goes from the cysteine to the phenylalanine over 15 residues. The entry retains the CDR3 DNA only, 45 bases that are in frame from base 1. Trimming accounts for 5 bases at V and 4 bases at J, while the number of junction bases matched to no gene is 9. The sample belongs to a study of vaccination and CD4 T cells after COVID-19 (dated 2022 in TCRdb). For the study in its entirety: Convalescent patients had a positive SARS-CoV-2 result on nasal swab PCR, and of these patients, nine had mild disease and one had severe disease. The convalescent cohort included six males and four females, with two Hispanic individuals, seven Caucasians, two Asians and one multiracial person. Each participant got two doses of either the Pfizer-BioNTech BNT162b2 vaccine (n=8) or the Moderna mRNA-1273 vaccine (n=2). Post-COVID blood samples from convalescent patients were collected a median of about 110 days after diagnosis, with a range of 35 to 161 days. Post-vaccine blood samples were collected a median of approximately 77 days after the second vaccine dose, ranging from roughly 13 to 250 days. A few convalescent patients gave samples both early after vaccination (day 14) and late after vaccination (days 161 to 241). The cultures were stimulated with overlapping spike peptide pools from SARS-CoV-2 and from the common cold coronaviruses HCoV-NL63, HCoV-OC43 and HCoV-229E. As controls, cultures received a CEFX viral epitope pool (the positive control), an HIV-1 Nef peptide pool (the negative control), or no peptide at all. In around nine COVID-19 convalescent patients and a handful of infection-naive healthy vaccine recipients, the spike-specific CD4+ TCR repertoire before mRNA vaccination was compared with the repertoire after mRNA vaccination. Beyond this particular receptor, the publication reports: An increase in the median number of SARS-CoV-2-reactive clonotypes from roughly 20 after infection to approximately 41 after vaccination was observed, but the change was not found to be significant. In convalescent patients, a median 86.3% of post-vaccine SARS-CoV-2-reactive clones were detected only after vaccination, and vaccine-specific priming was suggested by this finding. Of the vaccine-specific clones in convalescent patients, 304 of 307, or nearly all, reacted only to SARS-CoV-2 spike and did not cross-react with common cold coronaviruses. The number of convalescent patients in the study was relatively small, and the study did not examine early timepoints following natural infection.

The chain uses TRBV7-8 and TRBJ1-2; 8 bases in the junction line up with TRBD1. The specimen was CD4+ T cells from blood, cultured in vitro, collected about 7 months after SARS-CoV-2 vaccination. This receptor was identified in a human donor who had recovered from COVID-19. The DNA sequence is given as TGTGCCAGCAGCATTACAGGGGGACCGGCCTATGGCTACACCTTC. It translates to CASSITGGPAYGYTF.